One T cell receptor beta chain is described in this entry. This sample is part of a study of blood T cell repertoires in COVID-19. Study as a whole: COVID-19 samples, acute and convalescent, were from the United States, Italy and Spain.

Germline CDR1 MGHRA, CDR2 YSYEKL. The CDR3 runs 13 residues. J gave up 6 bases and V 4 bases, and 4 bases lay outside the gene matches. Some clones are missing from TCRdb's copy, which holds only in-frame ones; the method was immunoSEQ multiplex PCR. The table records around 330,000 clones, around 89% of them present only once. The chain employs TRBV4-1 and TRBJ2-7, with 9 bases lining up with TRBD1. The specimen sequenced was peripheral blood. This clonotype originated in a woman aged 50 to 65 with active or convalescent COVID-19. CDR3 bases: TGCGCCAGCAGCCCCTCGGACAGGGGCGAGCAGTACTTC. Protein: CASSPSDRGEQYF.